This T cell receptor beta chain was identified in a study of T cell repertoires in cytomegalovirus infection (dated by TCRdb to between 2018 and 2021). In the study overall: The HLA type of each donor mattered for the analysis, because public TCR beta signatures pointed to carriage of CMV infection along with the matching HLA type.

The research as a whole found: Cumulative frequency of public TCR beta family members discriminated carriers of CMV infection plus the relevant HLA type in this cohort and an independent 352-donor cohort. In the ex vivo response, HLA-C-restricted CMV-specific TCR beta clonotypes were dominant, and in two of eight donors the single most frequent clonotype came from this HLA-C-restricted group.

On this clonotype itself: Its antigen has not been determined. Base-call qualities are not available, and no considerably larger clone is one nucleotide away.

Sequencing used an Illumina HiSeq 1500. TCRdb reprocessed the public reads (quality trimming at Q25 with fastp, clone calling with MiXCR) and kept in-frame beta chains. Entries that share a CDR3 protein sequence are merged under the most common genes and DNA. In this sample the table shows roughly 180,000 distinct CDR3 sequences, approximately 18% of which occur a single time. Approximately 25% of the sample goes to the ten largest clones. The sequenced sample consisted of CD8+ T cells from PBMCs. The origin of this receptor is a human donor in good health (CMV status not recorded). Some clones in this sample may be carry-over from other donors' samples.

The nucleotide sequence reads TGTGCCAGCAGTTTAGGTCCCCAGGCACCTGGCTACACCTTC. This sequence encodes CASSLGPQAPGYTF. Recombination joined TRBV12-3 or TRBV12-4 with TRBJ1-2, with the D gene not confidently named. The CDR3 starts with the cysteine, ends with the phenylalanine, and has 14 residues. Of all the DNA, just the CDR3 is kept, 42 bases in frame from base 1. V lost 1 base and J lost 7 bases; the stretch between them is 13 bases long.